The source of this T cell receptor (beta chain) is a study of cytomegalovirus exposure and HLA in healthy donors. Across the study: A preliminary data release comprised around 85 million unique TCRs obtained from HLA-typed donors.

60 Vbeta and 13 Jbeta primers were used in PCR. Method: immunoSEQ multiplex PCR; TCRdb's copy keeps in-frame clones and lacks some. Of some 160,000 clones in the sample, roughly three quarters are singletons; the top ten hold more than 4%. The V segment lost 3 bases and the J segment 4 bases; nucleotides outside the gene matches: 2. This CDR3 has 14 residues. CDR1 and CDR2 from the germline V gene are SGDLS and YYNGEE. Notes on this clone: Its antigen remains unidentified.

Study results and limitations: Apparent HLA restriction characterized most CMV-associated TCR beta chains in a later analysis. TCR association rates varied by HLA locus in a later analysis, with DRB1 highest and HLA-C lowest.

The clonotype originates from a man aged 55 to 70 in good health and CMV-seronegative. This chain uses TRBV9 with TRBJ2-3; 10 bases map to TRBD2. The sample comprised PBMCs. CDR3 loop: CASSASGSADTQYF. In DNA, the CDR3 is TGTGCCAGCAGCGCTAGCGGGAGTGCAGATACGCAGTATTTT.